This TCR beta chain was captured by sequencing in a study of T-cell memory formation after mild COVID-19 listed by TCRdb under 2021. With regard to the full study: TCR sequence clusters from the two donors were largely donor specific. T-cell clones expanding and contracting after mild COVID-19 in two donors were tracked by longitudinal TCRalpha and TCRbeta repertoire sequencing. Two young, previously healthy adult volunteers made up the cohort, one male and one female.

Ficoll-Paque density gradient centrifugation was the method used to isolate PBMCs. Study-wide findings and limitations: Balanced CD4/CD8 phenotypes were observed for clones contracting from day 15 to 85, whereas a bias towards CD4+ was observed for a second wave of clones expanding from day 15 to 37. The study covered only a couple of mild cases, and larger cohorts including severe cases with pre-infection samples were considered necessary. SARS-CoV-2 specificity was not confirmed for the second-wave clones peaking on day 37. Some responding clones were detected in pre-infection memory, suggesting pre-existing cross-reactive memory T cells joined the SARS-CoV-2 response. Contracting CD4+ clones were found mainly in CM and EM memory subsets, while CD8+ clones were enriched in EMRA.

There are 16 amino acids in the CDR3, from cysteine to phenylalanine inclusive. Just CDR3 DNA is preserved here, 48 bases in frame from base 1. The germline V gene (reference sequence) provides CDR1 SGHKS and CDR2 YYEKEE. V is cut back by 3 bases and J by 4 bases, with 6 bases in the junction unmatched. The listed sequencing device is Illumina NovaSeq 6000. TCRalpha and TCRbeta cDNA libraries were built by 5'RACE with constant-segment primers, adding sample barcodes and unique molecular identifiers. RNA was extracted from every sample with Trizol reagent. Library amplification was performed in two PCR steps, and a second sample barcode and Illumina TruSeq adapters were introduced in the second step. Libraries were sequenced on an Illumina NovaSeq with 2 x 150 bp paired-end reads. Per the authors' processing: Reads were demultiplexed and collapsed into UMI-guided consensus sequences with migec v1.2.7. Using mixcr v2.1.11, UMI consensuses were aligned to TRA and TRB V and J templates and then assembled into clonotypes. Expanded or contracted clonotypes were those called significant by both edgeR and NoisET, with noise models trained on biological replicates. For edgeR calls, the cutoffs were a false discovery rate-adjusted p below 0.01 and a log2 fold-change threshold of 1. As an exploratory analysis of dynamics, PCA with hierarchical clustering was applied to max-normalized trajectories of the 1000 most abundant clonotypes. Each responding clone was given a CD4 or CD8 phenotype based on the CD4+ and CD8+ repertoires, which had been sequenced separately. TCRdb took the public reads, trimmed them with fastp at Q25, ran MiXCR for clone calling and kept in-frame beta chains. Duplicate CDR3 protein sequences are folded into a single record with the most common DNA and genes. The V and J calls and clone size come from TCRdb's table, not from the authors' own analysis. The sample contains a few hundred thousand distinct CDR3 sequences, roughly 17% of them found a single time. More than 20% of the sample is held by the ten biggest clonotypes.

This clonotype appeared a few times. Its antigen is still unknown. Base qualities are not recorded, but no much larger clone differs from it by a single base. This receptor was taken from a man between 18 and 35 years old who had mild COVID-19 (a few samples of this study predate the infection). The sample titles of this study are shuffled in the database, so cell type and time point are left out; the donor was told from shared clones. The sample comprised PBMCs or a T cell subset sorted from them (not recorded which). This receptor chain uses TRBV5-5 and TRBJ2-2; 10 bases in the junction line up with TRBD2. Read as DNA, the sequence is TGTGCCAGCAGCTCTTTAGCGGGGGGCCCCACCGGGGAGCTGTTTTTT. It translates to CASSSLAGGPTGELFF.